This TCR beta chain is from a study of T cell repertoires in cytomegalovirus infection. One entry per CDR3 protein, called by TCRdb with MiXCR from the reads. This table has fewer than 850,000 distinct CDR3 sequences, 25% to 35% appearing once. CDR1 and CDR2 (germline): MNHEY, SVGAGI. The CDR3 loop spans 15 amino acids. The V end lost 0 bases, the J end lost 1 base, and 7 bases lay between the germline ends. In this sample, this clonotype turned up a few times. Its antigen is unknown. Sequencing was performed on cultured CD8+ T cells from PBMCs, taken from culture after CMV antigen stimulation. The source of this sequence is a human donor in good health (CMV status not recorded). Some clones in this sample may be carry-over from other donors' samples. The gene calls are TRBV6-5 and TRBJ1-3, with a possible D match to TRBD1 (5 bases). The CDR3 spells CASSYSSGSGNTIYF. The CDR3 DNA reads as TGTGCCAGCAGTTACTCGTCAGGGTCTGGAAACACCATATATTTT.